Below, 27 T cell receptor beta chains from the same sample are listed, as sequenced in a study of OX40 agonist ivuxolimab in advanced cancers. TCRdb's table, derived via immunoSEQ multiplex PCR, lists solely in-frame clones and lacks some. The sample records roughly 32,000 clones, around nine tenths being singletons. This material consisted of CD4+ or CD8+ T cells sorted from blood, taken in a trial of the OX40 agonist ivuxolimab. These receptors were collected from an adult with an advanced solid tumor such as melanoma, head and neck, liver or kidney cancer.

The rearrangement joins TRBV2 to TRBJ1-5; D gene unclear. The V gene's germline CDR1 is SNHLY and CDR2 FYNNEI. This CDR3 comprises 15 residues. V was shortened by 6 bases and J by 4 bases, with 16 bases between the two germline ends. This CDR3 reads CASRTRWGGNQPQHF. The CDR3 coding sequence is TGTGCCAGCAGAACCCGGTGGGGAGGAAATCAGCCCCAGCATTTT.

This chain connects TRBV30 to TRBJ1-1, with a tentative D call TRBD1 (5 bases). V was trimmed by 7 bases and J by 4 bases, leaving 16 bases between them. The CDR3 sequence is 13 residues long. CDR1 and CDR2 from the germline V gene are GTSNPN and SVGIG (reference sequence). Here the CDR3 reads CAYTDQGGTEAFF. As DNA, the CDR3 is TGTGCCTACACGGATCAGGGAGGCACTGAAGCTTTCTTT.

V gene TRBV28 combines with J gene TRBJ1-2; D is unresolved. Looked up from germline, CDR1 is MDHEN and CDR2 is SYDVKM. Trimming removed 1 base from V and 4 bases from J, with 4 bases in between. This CDR3 is built from 12 residues. CDR3 sequence (DNA): TGTGCCAGCAGTTTATTTCCCTATGGCTACACCTTC. Its translation is CASSLFPYGYTF.

The chain links TRBV6-5 to TRBJ2-5; tentative D call: TRBD1 (6 bases). The germline V gene encodes CDR1 MNHEY and CDR2 SVGAGI. CDR3 size: 14 residues. V gave up 6 bases and J gave up 2 bases, with 13 bases separating them. CDR3 protein: CASSLRGLQETQYF. The CDR3 region has the DNA TGTGCCAGCAGCCTCAGGGGCCTGCAAGAGACCCAGTACTTC.

The V call is TRBV5-4, the J call TRBJ2-1, with TRBD1 matching 9 bases. The CDR3 sequence is 15 residues long. CDR1 SGHNT and CDR2 YYREEE come from the germline V gene (reference sequence). V gave up 2 bases and J gave up 4 bases; unmatched junction bases: 4. CDR3 loop: CASSFRDRAYNEQFF. The CDR3 nucleotides are TGTGCCAGCAGCTTCCGGGACAGGGCTTACAATGAGCAGTTCTTC.

The chain has TRBV6-1 and TRBJ2-7; a possible D gene is TRBD2 (6 bases). V lost 5 bases to trimming and J lost 3 bases, with 14 bases between them. CDR1 is MNHNS, CDR2 SASEGT, per germline. The CDR3 is made up of 14 amino acids. The CDR3, as DNA: TGTGCCAGCAGTTTGTCGTTGGAGGGCTACGAGCAGTACTTC. It encodes CASSLSLEGYEQYF.

This clone was observed once. The chain employs TRBV6-5 and TRBJ1-1; D is perhaps TRBD1 (6 bases). The CDR3 loop spans 14 amino acids. The V end was cut by 11 bases, the J end by 1 base, with 17 bases between. Germline V lookup: CDR1 MNHEY, CDR2 SVGAGI. CDR3 DNA sequence: TGTGCCTCCTGGGAGGGACAATCGAACACTGAAGCTTTCTTT. Its translation is CASWEGQSNTEAFF.

This chain joins TRBV20-1 and TRBJ2-2; D is uncertain. The CDR3 is 11 residues long. Deletions cut 6 bases from V and 9 bases from J, with 11 bases between. Per the germline V gene, CDR1 is DFQATT and CDR2 is SNEGSKA (reference sequence). The CDR3 loop is CSAEDGRELFF. For the CDR3, the DNA is TGCAGTGCCGAGGACGGCCGGGAGCTGTTTTTT.

V is TRBV5-1 and J is TRBJ2-2; the D is unclear. Looked up from germline, CDR1 is SGHRS and CDR2 is YFSETQ. V was trimmed by 6 bases and J by 3 bases, leaving 12 bases between them. The CDR3 length is 14 residues. CDR3 nucleotides: TGCGCCAGCACCCGGGTGGTAGACACCGGGGAGCTGTTTTTT. Encoded protein: CASTRVVDTGELFF.

V and J are TRBV5-6 and TRBJ2-3, with TRBD2 matching 11 bases. V lost 4 bases and J lost 2; bases outside the gene matches: 6. This CDR3 is 16 amino acids long. The V gene's germline CDR1 is SGHDT and CDR2 YYEEEE. The CDR3 DNA is TGTGCCAGCAGCCGTCCGACTAGCGGGAACACAGATACGCAGTATTTT. Its protein is CASSRPTSGNTDTQYF.

The CDR3 protein is CASSPFGLAGTNTGELFF. The CDR3 DNA is TGTGCCAGCAGTCCCTTTGGGCTAGCGGGGACGAACACCGGGGAGCTGTTTTTT. V and J are TRBV27 and TRBJ2-2, with 9 bases that match TRBD2. Losses at the gene ends were 5 bases for V and 0 bases for J; bases not matched to a gene: 10. Germline V gene lookup returns CDR1 MNHEY and CDR2 SMNVEV (reference sequence). The length of the CDR3 is 18 residues.

V gene TRBV19 combines with J gene TRBJ2-5, with 10 bases aligning to TRBD1. The V gene end was trimmed by 3 bases and the J gene end by 4 bases; junction bases not matched to a gene: 2. CDR1 and CDR2 (germline): LNHDA, SQIVND (reference sequence). The CDR3 sequence is 14 residues long. CDR3 nucleotides: TGTGCCAGTAGTATGGGACAGGGGTTAGAGACCCAGTACTTC. Protein sequence: CASSMGQGLETQYF.

This chain links TRBV6-1 with TRBJ1-4; 7 bases agree with TRBD1. V was pared by 3 bases and J by 5 bases, with 6 bases of the junction left unmatched. Germline V gene lookup returns CDR1 MNHNS and CDR2 SASEGT. This CDR3 is built from 15 residues. In DNA, the CDR3 is TGTGCCAGCAGTGATCCCGGGACAGTCAATGAAAAACTGTTTTTT. The encoded protein is CASSDPGTVNEKLFF.

This chain joins TRBV11-2 and TRBJ2-1; TRBD1 agrees at 8 bases. With 5 bases clipped from V and 7 bases from J, the junction kept 10 bases outside the gene matches. Germline assignment: CDR1 SGHAT and CDR2 FQNNGV. This CDR3 contains 15 residues. CDR3 protein: CASSPGTGVVNEQFF. The CDR3 coding sequence is TGTGCCAGCAGCCCCGGGACAGGTGTAGTTAATGAGCAGTTCTTC.

The V gene is TRBV29-1, the J gene TRBJ2-1; D is possibly TRBD1 or TRBD2 (5 bases each). Germline loops: CDR1 SQVTM, CDR2 ANQGSEA. The CDR3 loop spans 14 amino acids. Trimming removed 4 bases from V and 1 base from J, with 11 bases in between. CDR3 sequence reads: CSVVRGFSYNEQFF. The CDR3 coding sequence is TGCAGCGTTGTCCGGGGCTTTTCCTACAATGAGCAGTTCTTC.

This CDR3 reads CASRPGTGVIGEQYF. Here the CDR3 DNA reads TGTGCCAGCAGACCCGGGACAGGGGTCATTGGCGAGCAGTACTTC. This chain joins TRBV14 and TRBJ2-7; 10 bases line up with TRBD1. The CDR3 length is 15 residues. V gave up 6 bases and J gave up 6 bases; unmatched junction bases: 11. Germline V gene lookup returns CDR1 SGHDN and CDR2 FVKESK.

Here the CDR3 reads CASGPGTENTGELFF. DNA of the CDR3: TGTGCTAGTGGTCCCGGGACGGAGAACACCGGGGAGCTGTTTTTT. The chain has TRBV12-5 and TRBJ2-2; the D gene could be TRBD1 or TRBD2 (5 bases each). Trimming cost V 5 bases and J 1 base, with 11 bases left between them. The CDR3 is 15 amino acids. The germline CDR1 and CDR2 sequences are LGHNT and FRNRAP.

The CDR3 reads CASSLRTGPYNEQFF. DNA for the CDR3: TGTGCCAGCAGCTTGAGGACAGGGCCTTACAATGAGCAGTTCTTC. The rearrangement links TRBV7-2 to TRBJ2-1, with 8 bases that match TRBD1. CDR1 and CDR2 (germline): SGHTA, FQGNSA. The CDR3 loop spans 15 amino acids. With 3 bases clipped from V and 4 bases from J, the junction kept 5 bases outside the gene matches.

The rearrangement links TRBV6-5 to TRBJ2-5; 9 nucleotides agree with TRBD1. Germline V CDR1 and CDR2: MNHEY, SVGAGI. This CDR3 comprises 14 residues. Unmatched junction bases numbered 3, after V lost 2 bases and J lost 5 bases. The CDR3 region is CASSYNRGRETQYF. The CDR3 coding sequence is TGTGCCAGCAGTTACAACAGGGGGCGGGAGACCCAGTACTTC.

The chain links TRBV7-2 to TRBJ1-6; no clear D gene. V shed 1 base and J shed 7 bases, with 5 bases lying between them. Germline V lookup: CDR1 SGHTA, CDR2 FQGNSA. The CDR3 has 13 residues. The CDR3 region is CASSLVMNSPLHF. As DNA, the CDR3 is TGTGCCAGCAGCTTAGTCATGAATTCACCCCTCCACTTT.

V usage is TRBV6-5 and J usage is TRBJ2-3; D remains unclear. CDR3 length: 11 residues. The germline CDR1 and CDR2 sequences are MNHEY and SVGAGI. Trimming stripped 4 bases from V and 7 bases from J, with 6 bases between. The CDR3 sequence is CASSSSYTQYF. DNA of the CDR3: TGTGCCAGCAGTTCCAGCTATACGCAGTATTTT.

The sample holds one count of this clone. The chain employs TRBV7-9 and TRBJ2-2, with a tentative D call TRBD1 (5 bases). CDR1 is SEHNR, CDR2 FQNEAQ, per germline (reference sequence). The CDR3 covers 15 residues. Trimming stripped 2 bases from V and 4 bases from J, with 11 bases between. The CDR3 loop is CASSLITGTTGELFF. The DNA for the CDR3 is TGTGCCAGCAGCTTAATCACAGGCACCACCGGGGAGCTGTTTTTT. Full variable domain (rest looked up from reference TRBV7-9 and TRBJ2-2): DTGVSQNPRHKITKRGQNVTFRCDPISEHNRLYWYRQTLGQGPEFLTYFQNEAQLEKSRLLSDRFSAERPKGSFSTLEIQRTEQGDSAMYLCASSLITGTTGELFFGEGSRLTVL.

Concerning this clone itself: The same CDR3 also results from other DNA sequences found in this sample. V gene TRBV6-5 combines with J gene TRBJ1-5; D is ambiguous. The CDR3 contains 13 residues. Germline V gives CDR1 MNHEY, CDR2 SVGAGI. Deletions cut 6 bases from V and 0 bases from J, with 6 bases between. CDR3 amino acids: CASSRDSNQPQHF. DNA of the CDR3: TGTGCCAGCAGCCGGGATAGCAATCAGCCCCAGCATTTT.

The rearrangement joins TRBV9 to TRBJ2-2; tentative D call: TRBD2 (5 bases). This CDR3 region has 14 residues. Germline V gives CDR1 SGDLS, CDR2 YYNGEE. The V gene lost 10 bases and the J gene lost 1 base, with 14 bases spanning the gap. CDR3 sequence reads: CASCRGQNTGELFF. The CDR3 bases are TGTGCCTCCTGTCGCGGGCAGAACACCGGGGAGCTGTTTTTT.

The chain combines TRBV10-3 with TRBJ1-1; possible D gene TRBD1, 6 bases. Germline V CDR1 and CDR2: ENHRY, SYGVKD. V was clipped by 3 bases and J by 4 bases, with 12 bases between them. The CDR3 runs to 14 residues. CDR3: CAISEGGAGTEAFF. CDR3 bases: TGTGCCATCAGTGAAGGGGGGGCGGGCACTGAAGCTTTCTTT.

The rearrangement links TRBV6-6 to TRBJ2-7; 9 bases map to TRBD1. Trimming took 0 bases from V and 4 from J; bases not matched to a gene: 4. Germline V gene lookup returns CDR1 MNHNY and CDR2 SVGAGI (reference sequence). The CDR3 contains 15 residues. In nucleotides, the CDR3 is TGTGCCAGCAGTTACTCAGCGGACAGGGGATACGAGCAGTACTTC. This encodes CASSYSADRGYEQYF.

A single count supports this clone. The V and J genes are TRBV6-1 and TRBJ1-2; D uncertain. CDR1 and CDR2 from the germline V gene are MNHNS and SASEGT. Trimming pared 5 bases from V and 6 bases from J, leaving 13 bases between. The length of the CDR3 is 13 residues. CDR3 loop: CASSLEVLNGYTF. CDR3 nucleotide sequence: TGTGCCAGCAGTTTGGAGGTTCTGAATGGCTACACCTTC.